This T cell receptor beta chain was found in a study of early T cells in non-severe SARS-CoV-2 infection. Study-level information: Sequencing was performed on bulk RNA from unsorted whole blood, leaving chains unpaired.

This clonotype was counted only a few times. The antigen remains undetermined. Study-wide findings and caveats: Using VDJdb, the matching emphasized anti-spike CD8 responses while missing private and CD4 specificities.

Each cDNA molecule carried a unique molecular identifier. Via MiXCR, TCRdb re-called the 5' RACE reads, giving one row per CDR3 protein. The sample has 40,000 or so distinct CDR3 sequences, 5.5% to 6.5% seen once; the top ten hold 9.5% to 15%. Per germline, CDR1 SNHLY and CDR2 FYNNEI. Germline trimming cut 5 bases from V and 4 bases from J; bases unmatched to any gene: 12. This CDR3 comprises 16 residues. This TCR derives from an adult who was a healthcare worker with PCR-confirmed SARS-CoV-2 infection or an uninfected control (not recorded which). The gene calls are TRBV2 and TRBJ2-3, with TRBD1 matching over 7 bases. The sample consisted of whole blood. The CDR3 region is CASSPLQGPPPDTQYF. DNA for the CDR3: TGTGCCAGCAGTCCCCTACAGGGGCCCCCCCCAGATACGCAGTATTTT.